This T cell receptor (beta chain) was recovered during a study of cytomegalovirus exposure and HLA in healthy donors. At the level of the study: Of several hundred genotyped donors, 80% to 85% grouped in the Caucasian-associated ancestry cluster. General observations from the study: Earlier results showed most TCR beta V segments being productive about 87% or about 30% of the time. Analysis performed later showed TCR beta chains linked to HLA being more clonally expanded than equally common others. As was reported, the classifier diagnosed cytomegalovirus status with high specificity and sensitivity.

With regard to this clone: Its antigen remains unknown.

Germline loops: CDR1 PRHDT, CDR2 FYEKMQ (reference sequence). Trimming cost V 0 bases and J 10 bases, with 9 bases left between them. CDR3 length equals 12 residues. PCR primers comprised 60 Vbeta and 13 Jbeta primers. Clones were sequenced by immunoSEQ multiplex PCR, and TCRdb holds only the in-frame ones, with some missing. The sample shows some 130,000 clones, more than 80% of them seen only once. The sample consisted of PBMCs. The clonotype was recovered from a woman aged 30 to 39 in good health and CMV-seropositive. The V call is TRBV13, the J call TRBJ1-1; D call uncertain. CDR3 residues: CASSLGGKVAFF. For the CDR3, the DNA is TGTGCCAGCAGCTTAGGCGGGAAGGTAGCTTTCTTT.